A selection of T cell receptor beta chains follows, all from one sample in a study of blood T cells in healthy people across ages. Each CDR3 protein gets one entry after TCRdb re-called the 5' RACE reads with MiXCR. The sample lists 1.8 million or so distinct CDR3 sequences, about two fifths seen once, with more than 20% in the top ten. The sequenced material came from blood. The receptors originated from a human donor in good health. The CDR3 runs from the conserved cysteine through the conserved F or W. A D gene is named only where the DNA matches it firmly. Rows may omit the clone size; those that give it use once, few, many or a size class.

TRBJ2-3,many,15,TRBD1,TRBV29-1,CSVSKSDRGTDTQYF,TGCAGCGTTTCGAAATCGGACAGGGGCACAGATACGCAGTATTTT
TRBJ2-3,-,18,-,TRBV7-3,CASSLTARSRLSTDTQYF,TGTGCCAGCAGCTTAACCGCTCGGAGTAGACTTAGCACAGATACGCAGTATTTT
TRBJ2-1,-,13,-,TRBV24-1,CATEAGQYNEQFF,TGTGCCACCGAGGCGGGACAATACAATGAGCAGTTCTTC
TRBJ1-2,few,12,-,TRBV29-1,CSIETAGYGYTF,TGCAGCATTGAGACAGCTGGCTATGGCTACACCTTC
TRBJ2-5,few,16,TRBD1,TRBV5-6,CASSLGFGTGQETQYF,TGTGCCAGCAGCTTGGGCTTCGGGACAGGACAAGAGACCCAGTACTTC
TRBJ1-2,once,14,TRBD1,TRBV20-1,CSAGGATGAYGYTF,TGCAGTGCGGGAGGAGCAACAGGGGCCTATGGCTACACCTTC
TRBJ2-1,many,16,-,TRBV20-1,CSATEGGIESYNEQFF,TGCAGTGCTACAGAGGGGGGGATAGAATCCTACAATGAGCAGTTCTTC
TRBJ1-2,-,11,-,TRBV12-3/TRBV12-4,CASSHSEGYTF,TGTGCCAGCAGTCACTCCGAGGGCTACACCTTC
TRBJ1-5,-,14,-,TRBV20-1,CSAPRSGPGQPQHF,TGCAGTGCTCCCCGGTCGGGCCCCGGGCAGCCCCAGCATTTT
TRBJ1-6,few,20,-,TRBV16,CASSTRSGRKEIGNNSPLHF,TGTGCCAGCAGCACACGTTCCGGCAGGAAGGAGATAGGTAATAATTCACCCCTCCACTTT
TRBJ1-2,-,14,-,TRBV6-6,CASIPTIMNYGYTF,TGTGCCAGCATACCCACGATTATGAACTATGGCTACACCTTC
TRBJ1-2,few,14,TRBD1,TRBV3-1,CASRRTGDPYGYTF,TGTGCCAGCAGACGGACAGGGGACCCCTATGGCTACACCTTC
TRBJ2-7,few,17,TRBD1,TRBV6-1,CASSVGQGRAPSYEQYF,TGTGCCAGCAGTGTTGGACAGGGGAGGGCCCCCTCCTACGAGCAGTACTTC
TRBJ1-2,-,15,TRBD1,TRBV9,CASSPRTGQGCGYTF,TGTGCCAGCAGCCCACGGACAGGTCAGGGGTGTGGCTACACCTTC
TRBJ1-2,-,14,TRBD1,TRBV12-3/TRBV12-4,CASRGQGRHYGYTF,TGTGCCAGCAGAGGACAGGGCAGGCACTATGGCTACACCTTC
TRBJ2-1,once,16,-,TRBV5-1,CASSNTAGRSYNEQFF,TGCGCCAGCAGCAACACCGCAGGGAGGTCCTACAATGAGCAGTTCTTC
TRBJ2-7,-,14,-,TRBV12-5,CASGFGGGTYEQYF,TGTGCTAGTGGTTTTGGAGGGGGAACCTACGAGCAGTACTTC
TRBJ1-1,once,12,-,TRBV20-1,CSAAPGNTEAFF,TGCAGTGCGGCCCCAGGGAACACTGAAGCTTTCTTT
TRBJ2-7,-,15,TRBD1,TRBV5-1,CASSAGQGPSYEQYF,TGCGCCAGCAGCGCCGGACAGGGCCCCTCCTACGAGCAGTACTTC
TRBJ2-6,-,14,-,TRBV6-6,CASNRLSGANVLTF,TGTGCCAGCAACCGACTTTCTGGGGCCAACGTCCTGACTTTC
TRBJ2-3,few,13,-,TRBV12-3/TRBV12-4,CASSFDSKDTQYF,TGTGCCAGCAGTTTTGACTCGAAAGATACGCAGTATTTT
TRBJ2-5,-,14,-,TRBV12-3/TRBV12-4,CASSLGGGVETRYF,TGTGCCAGCAGTTTAGGAGGGGGGGTAGAGACCCGGTACTTC
TRBJ2-5,-,14,-,TRBV4-1,CASSNLGDVETQYF,TGCGCCAGCAGCAACCTGGGGGATGTGGAGACCCAGTACTTC
TRBJ2-7,many,13,-,TRBV5-1,CASSPVISGEQYF,TGCGCCAGCAGCCCTGTTATTAGCGGCGAGCAGTACTTC
TRBJ1-1,-,13,-,TRBV6-2/TRBV6-3,CASSYNTLTEAFF,TGTGCCAGCAGTTACAACACACTCACTGAAGCTTTCTTT
TRBJ2-2,-,16,-,TRBV7-9,CASRPPLARNTGELFF,TGTGCCAGCAGACCTCCTCTAGCGAGGAACACCGGGGAGCTGTTTTTT
TRBJ2-3,once,18,TRBD2,TRBV4-3,CARSQDLGSGGVTDTQYF,TGCGCCCGCAGCCAAGATCTTGGTAGCGGGGGTGTGACAGATACGCAGTATTTT
TRBJ1-2,-,15,TRBD1,TRBV5-5,CASSSGGTGNYGYTF,TGTGCCAGCAGCTCGGGCGGGACAGGGAACTATGGCTACACCTTC
TRBJ2-5,few,14,TRBD2,TRBV6-1,CAIKRLAGQETQYF,TGTGCCATCAAGAGACTAGCGGGGCAAGAGACCCAGTACTTC